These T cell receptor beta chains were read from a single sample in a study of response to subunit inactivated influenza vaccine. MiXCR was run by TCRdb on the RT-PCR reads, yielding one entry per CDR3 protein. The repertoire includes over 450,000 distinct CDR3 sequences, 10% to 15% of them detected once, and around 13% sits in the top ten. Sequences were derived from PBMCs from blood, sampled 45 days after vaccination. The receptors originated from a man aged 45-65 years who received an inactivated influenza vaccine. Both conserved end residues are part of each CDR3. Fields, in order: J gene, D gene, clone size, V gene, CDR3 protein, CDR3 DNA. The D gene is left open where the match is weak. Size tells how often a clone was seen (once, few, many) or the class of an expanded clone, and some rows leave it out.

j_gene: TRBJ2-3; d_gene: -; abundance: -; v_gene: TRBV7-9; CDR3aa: CAEQLGRAGDTQYF; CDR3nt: TGTGCCGAGCAGCTAGGTCGGGCTGGCGATACGCAGTATTTT
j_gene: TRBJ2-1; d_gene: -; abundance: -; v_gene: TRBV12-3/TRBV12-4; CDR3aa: CASSPTLFLYNEQFF; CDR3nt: TGTGCCAGCAGTCCGACCCTTTTTCTATACAATGAGCAGTTCTTC
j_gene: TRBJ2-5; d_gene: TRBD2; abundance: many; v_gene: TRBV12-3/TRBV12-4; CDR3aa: CASSWTSGIQETQYF; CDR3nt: TGTGCCAGCAGCTGGACTAGCGGGATCCAAGAGACCCAGTACTTC
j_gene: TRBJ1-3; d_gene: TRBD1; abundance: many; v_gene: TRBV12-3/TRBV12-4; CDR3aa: CASSSRTGTSGNTIYF; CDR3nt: TGTGCCAGCAGTTCTCGGACAGGGACCTCTGGAAACACCATATATTTT
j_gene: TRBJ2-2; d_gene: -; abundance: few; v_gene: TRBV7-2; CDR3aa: CASSRANTGELFF; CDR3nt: TGTGCCAGCAGCCGAGCGAACACCGGGGAGCTGTTTTTT
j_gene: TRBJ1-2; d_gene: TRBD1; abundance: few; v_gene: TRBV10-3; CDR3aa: CAIRGTGLKAGYTF; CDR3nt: TGTGCCATCAGAGGGACAGGATTGAAAGCTGGCTACACCTTC
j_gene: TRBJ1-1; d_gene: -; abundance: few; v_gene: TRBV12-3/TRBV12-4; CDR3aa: CASRLRDTEAFF; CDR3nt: TGTGCCAGCAGATTGAGGGACACTGAAGCTTTCTTT
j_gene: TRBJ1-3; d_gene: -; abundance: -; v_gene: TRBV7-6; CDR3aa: CASSAQGSSGNTIYF; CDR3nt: TGTGCCAGCAGCGCACAGGGTTCCTCTGGAAACACCATATATTTT
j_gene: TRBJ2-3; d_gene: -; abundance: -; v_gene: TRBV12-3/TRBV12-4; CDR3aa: CASSLTTRSDTQYF; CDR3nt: TGTGCCAGCAGTTTAACAACGCGCTCAGATACGCAGTATTTT
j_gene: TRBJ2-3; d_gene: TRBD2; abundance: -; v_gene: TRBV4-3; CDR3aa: CASSQDPSGRGADTQYF; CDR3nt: TGCGCCAGCAGCCAAGATCCAAGCGGGAGAGGCGCAGATACGCAGTATTTT
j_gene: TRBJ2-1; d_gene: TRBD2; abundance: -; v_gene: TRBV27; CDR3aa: CASSRTVISAGGINEQFF; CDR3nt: TGTGCCAGCAGTCGCACGGTTATCTCGGCGGGGGGGATAAATGAGCAGTTCTTC
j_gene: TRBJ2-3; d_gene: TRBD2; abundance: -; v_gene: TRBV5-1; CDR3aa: CASSLAPAGGQDTQYF; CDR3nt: TGCGCCAGCAGCTTGGCCCCTGCGGGGGGGCAAGATACGCAGTATTTT
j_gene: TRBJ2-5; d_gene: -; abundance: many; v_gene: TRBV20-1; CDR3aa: CSARAPQGPSETQYF; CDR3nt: TGCAGTGCTAGAGCACCACAGGGTCCGTCGGAGACCCAGTACTTC
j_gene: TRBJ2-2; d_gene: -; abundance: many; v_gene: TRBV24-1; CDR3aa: CATSDPAQDLYTGELFF; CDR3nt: TGTGCCACCAGTGACCCCGCGCAGGACCTTTACACCGGGGAGCTGTTTTTT
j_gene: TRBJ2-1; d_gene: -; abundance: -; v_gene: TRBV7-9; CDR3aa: CASSLGQGRMDEQFF; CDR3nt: TGTGCCAGCAGCTTAGGGCAGGGTAGGATGGATGAGCAGTTCTTC
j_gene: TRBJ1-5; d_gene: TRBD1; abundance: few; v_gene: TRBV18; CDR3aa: CASSPRTGNQPQHF; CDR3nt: TGTGCCAGCTCACCGCGGACAGGGAATCAGCCCCAGCATTTT
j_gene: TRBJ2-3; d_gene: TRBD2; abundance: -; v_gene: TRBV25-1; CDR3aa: CASSEYSPSGGATDTQYF; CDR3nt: TGTGCCAGCAGTGAATATAGCCCGAGCGGGGGGGCCACAGATACGCAGTATTTT
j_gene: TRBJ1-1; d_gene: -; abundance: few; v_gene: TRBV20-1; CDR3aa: CSARTELRGPVTEAFF; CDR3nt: TGCAGTGCTAGAACGGAGCTGCGGGGGCCGGTCACTGAAGCTTTCTTT
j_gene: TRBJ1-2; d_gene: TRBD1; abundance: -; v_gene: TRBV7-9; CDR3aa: CASSSVRTGSGYTF; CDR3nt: TGTGCCAGCAGCTCAGTAAGGACAGGGAGCGGCTACACCTTC
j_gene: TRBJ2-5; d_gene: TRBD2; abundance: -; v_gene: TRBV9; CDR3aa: CASSTPTSGQETQYF; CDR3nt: TGTGCCAGCAGCACGCCGACTAGCGGACAAGAGACCCAGTACTTC
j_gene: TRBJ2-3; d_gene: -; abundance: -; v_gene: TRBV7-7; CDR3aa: CASSPDYPGTDTQYF; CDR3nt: TGTGCCAGCAGCCCGGACTACCCCGGCACAGATACGCAGTATTTT
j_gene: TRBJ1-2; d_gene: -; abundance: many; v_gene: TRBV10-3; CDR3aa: CAISESSNPYGYTF; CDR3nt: TGTGCCATCAGTGAGTCGAGTAACCCCTATGGCTACACCTTC
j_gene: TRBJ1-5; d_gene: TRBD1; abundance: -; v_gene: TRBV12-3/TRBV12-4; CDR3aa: CASSRQGLSNQPQHF; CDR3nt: TGTGCCAGCTCCCGACAGGGGCTTAGCAATCAGCCCCAGCATTTT
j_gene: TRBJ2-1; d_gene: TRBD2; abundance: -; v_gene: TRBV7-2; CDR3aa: CASSPRTSGNYLEQFF; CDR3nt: TGTGCCAGCAGCCCAAGGACTAGCGGAAACTACCTGGAGCAGTTCTTC
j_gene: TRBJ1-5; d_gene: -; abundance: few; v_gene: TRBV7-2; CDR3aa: CASSSLGQLNQPQHF; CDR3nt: TGTGCCAGCAGCTCCCTGGGACAACTCAATCAGCCCCAGCATTTT
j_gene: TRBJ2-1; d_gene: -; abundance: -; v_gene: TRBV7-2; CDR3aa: CASSLDRVIANEQFF; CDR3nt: TGTGCCAGCAGCTTAGACCGCGTTATCGCCAATGAGCAGTTCTTC
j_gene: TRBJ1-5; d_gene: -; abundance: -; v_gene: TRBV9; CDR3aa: CASSARPNQPQHF; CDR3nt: TGTGCCAGCAGCGCAAGACCGAATCAGCCCCAGCATTTT
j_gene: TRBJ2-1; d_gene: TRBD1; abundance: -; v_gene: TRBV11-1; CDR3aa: CASRPGTGLTGKDNEQFF; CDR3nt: TGTGCCAGCCGACCCGGGACAGGGCTAACGGGAAAAGACAATGAGCAGTTCTTC
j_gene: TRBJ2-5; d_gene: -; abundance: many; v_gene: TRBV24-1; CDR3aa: CATGGSQETQYF; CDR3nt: TGTGCCACCGGGGGCAGCCAAGAGACCCAGTACTTC
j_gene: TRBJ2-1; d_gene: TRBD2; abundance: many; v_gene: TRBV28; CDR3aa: CASKDGRTYNEQFF; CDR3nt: TGTGCCAGCAAAGACGGGAGGACTTACAATGAGCAGTTCTTC
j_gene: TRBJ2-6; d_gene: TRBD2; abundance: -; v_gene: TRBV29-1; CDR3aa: CSVAGLAGAGANVLTF; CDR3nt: TGCAGCGTGGCGGGACTAGCGGGGGCCGGGGCCAACGTCCTGACTTTC
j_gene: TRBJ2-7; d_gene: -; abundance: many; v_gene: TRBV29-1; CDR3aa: CSVEEIQGHSYEQYF; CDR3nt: TGCAGCGTTGAAGAGATTCAGGGGCACTCCTACGAGCAGTACTTC
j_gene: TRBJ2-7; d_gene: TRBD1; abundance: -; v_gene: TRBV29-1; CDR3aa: CSASGTGAYEQYF; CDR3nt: TGCAGCGCCTCCGGGACAGGGGCCTACGAGCAGTACTTC
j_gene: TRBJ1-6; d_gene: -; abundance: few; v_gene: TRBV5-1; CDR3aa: CASSLGPGILRSPLHF; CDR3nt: TGCGCCAGCAGCTTGGGACCGGGTATTCTACGTTCACCCCTCCACTTT
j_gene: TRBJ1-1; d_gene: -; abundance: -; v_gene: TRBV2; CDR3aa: CASSALGAVNTEAFF; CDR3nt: TGTGCCAGCAGTGCTTTAGGGGCGGTGAACACTGAAGCTTTCTTT
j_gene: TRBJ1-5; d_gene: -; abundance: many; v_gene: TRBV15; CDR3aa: CATSLTDSLHTPQHF; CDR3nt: TGTGCCACCAGCCTTACCGACAGTCTACATACCCCCCAGCATTTT
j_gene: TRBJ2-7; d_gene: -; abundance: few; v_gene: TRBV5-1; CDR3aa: CASSPARDTNYEQYF; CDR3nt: TGCGCCAGCAGCCCCGCCCGGGACACGAACTACGAGCAGTACTTC
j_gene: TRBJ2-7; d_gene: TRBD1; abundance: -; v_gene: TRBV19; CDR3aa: CARTSCQGALTYEQYF; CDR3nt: TGTGCCAGGACTTCGTGTCAGGGGGCATTAACCTACGAGCAGTACTTC
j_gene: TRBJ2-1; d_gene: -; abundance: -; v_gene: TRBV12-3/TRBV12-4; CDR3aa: CASSFLTEYNEQFF; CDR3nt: TGTGCCAGCAGTTTCTTGACAGAATACAATGAGCAGTTCTTC
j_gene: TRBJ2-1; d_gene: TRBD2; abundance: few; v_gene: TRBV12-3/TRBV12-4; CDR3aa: CASSSLGTSGKNEQFF; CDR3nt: TGTGCCAGCAGTTCCTTGGGGACTAGCGGGAAAAATGAGCAGTTCTTC
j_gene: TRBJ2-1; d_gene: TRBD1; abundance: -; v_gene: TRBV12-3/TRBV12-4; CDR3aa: CASTRSQGILYNEQFF; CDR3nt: TGTGCCAGCACCCGATCACAGGGGATTCTCTACAATGAGCAGTTCTTC
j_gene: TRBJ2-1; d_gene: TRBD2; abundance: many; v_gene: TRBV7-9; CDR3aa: CASSLRLAENYNEQFF; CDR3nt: TGTGCCAGCAGCTTGCGACTAGCGGAGAACTACAATGAGCAGTTCTTC
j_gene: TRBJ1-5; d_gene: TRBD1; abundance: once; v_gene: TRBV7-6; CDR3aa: CASSFLLISPGTGLDQPRHF; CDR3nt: TGTGCCAGCAGCTTCTTGCTTATAAGTCCCGGGACAGGGCTCGATCAGCCCCGGCATTTT
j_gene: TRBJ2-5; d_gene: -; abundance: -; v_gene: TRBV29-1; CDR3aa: CSVGAGLGVVQYF; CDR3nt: TGCAGCGTTGGTGCTGGATTAGGGGTCGTTCAGTACTTC
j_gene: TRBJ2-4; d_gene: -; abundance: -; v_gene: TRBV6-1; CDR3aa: CASSGALPKNIQYF; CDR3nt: TGTGCCAGCAGTGGAGCCCTCCCGAAAAACATTCAGTACTTC
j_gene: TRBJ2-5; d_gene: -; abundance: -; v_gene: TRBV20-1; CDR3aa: CSASFPLGLETQYF; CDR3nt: TGCAGTGCTAGTTTCCCCTTGGGGCTAGAGACCCAGTACTTC
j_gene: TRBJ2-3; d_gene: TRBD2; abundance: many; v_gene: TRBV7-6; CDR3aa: CASSSWTSGNQGVTQYF; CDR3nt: TGTGCCAGCAGCTCTTGGACTAGCGGGAACCAGGGGGTTACGCAGTATTTT
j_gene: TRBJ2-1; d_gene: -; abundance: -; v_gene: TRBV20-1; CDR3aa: CSAPKGYIVDEQFF; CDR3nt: TGCAGTGCTCCAAAGGGGTATATTGTTGATGAGCAGTTCTTC
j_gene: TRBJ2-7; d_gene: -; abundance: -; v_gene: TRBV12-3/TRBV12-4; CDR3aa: CASSPGDIGYEQYF; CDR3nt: TGTGCCAGCAGTCCGGGGGACATCGGCTACGAGCAGTACTTC
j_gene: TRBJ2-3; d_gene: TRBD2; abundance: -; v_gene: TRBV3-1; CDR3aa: CASSQEWREGRLTDTQYF; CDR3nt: TGTGCCAGCAGCCAAGAATGGCGGGAGGGAAGGTTGACAGATACGCAGTATTTT
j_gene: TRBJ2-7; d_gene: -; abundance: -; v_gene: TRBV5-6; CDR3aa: CASSFSRHSYEQYF; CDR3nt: TGTGCCAGCAGCTTTAGTCGACACTCCTACGAGCAGTACTTC
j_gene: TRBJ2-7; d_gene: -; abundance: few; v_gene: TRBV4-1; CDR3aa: CASSQHSGDYEQYF; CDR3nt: TGCGCCAGCAGCCAACACTCAGGGGACTACGAGCAGTACTTC
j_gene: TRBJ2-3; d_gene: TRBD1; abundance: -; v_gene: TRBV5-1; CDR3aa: CASSTTGGRGTDTQYF; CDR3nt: TGCGCCAGCAGCACTACAGGGGGCAGGGGCACAGATACGCAGTATTTT
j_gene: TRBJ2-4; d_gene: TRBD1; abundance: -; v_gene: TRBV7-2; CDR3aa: CASSLAKDRGHVGF; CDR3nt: TGTGCCAGCAGCTTAGCGAAGGACAGGGGACACGTCGGCTTC